This TCR beta chain was captured by sequencing in a study of early T cells in non-severe SARS-CoV-2 infection. Across the study: Sequencing of unsorted whole blood was done on bulk RNA, leaving chains unpaired.

Whole-study results and caveats: VDJdb matching favored anti-spike CD8 responses, missing private and CD4 specificities.

TCRdb re-called the 5' RACE reads through MiXCR, storing one row per CDR3 protein. The table includes tens of thousands of distinct CDR3 sequences, 11% to 15% detected once. About this clonotype: Its target is not known.

CDR3 length: 13 amino acids. Germline V gene sequence: CDR1 PRHDT, CDR2 FYEKMQ (reference sequence). V shed 3 bases, J shed 6 bases, and the junction held 4 bases outside the gene matches. The source of this sequence is an adult who was a healthcare worker with PCR-confirmed SARS-CoV-2 infection or an uninfected control (not recorded which). The sequencing input was whole blood. The chain employs TRBV13 and TRBJ2-7; 8 positions agree with TRBD1. CDR3 sequence: CASSLQGATEQYF. CDR3 DNA: TGTGCCAGCAGCTTGCAGGGGGCCACCGAGCAGTACTTC. The full variable domain, rest sourced from reference TRBV13 and TRBJ2-7, is AAGVIQSPRHLIKEKRETATLKCYPIPRHDTVYWYQQGPGQDPQFLISFYEKMQSDKGSIPDRFSAQQFSDYHSELNMSSLELGDSALYFCASSLQGATEQYFGPGTRLTVT.